This T cell receptor beta chain emerged from a study of CD8+ T cells in alopecia areata. Indicated treatment: oral pan-JAK inhibitor, 5-10 mg twice daily. In each case, RNA was isolated and then reverse transcribed into cDNA as the sequencing template. Measured with immunoSEQ multiplex PCR; TCRdb has only the in-frame clones, and not every one. The sample has about 94,000 clones; about three quarters are singletons. CDR3 length: 12 amino acids. V dropped 1 base and J dropped 12; count of bases not matched to a gene: 1. Germline values: CDR1 SGHAT, CDR2 FQNNGV. The gene calls are TRBV11-2 and TRBJ2-2; 8 bases agree with TRBD1. The origin of this receptor is a human donor with alopecia areata. Specimen: CD8+ T cells sorted from blood, collected between weeks 43 and 45, from a patient treated with tofacitinib. DNA of the CDR3: TGTGCCAGCAGCTTAGGGACAGGGAAGCTGTTTTTT. Translated: CASSLGTGKLFF.